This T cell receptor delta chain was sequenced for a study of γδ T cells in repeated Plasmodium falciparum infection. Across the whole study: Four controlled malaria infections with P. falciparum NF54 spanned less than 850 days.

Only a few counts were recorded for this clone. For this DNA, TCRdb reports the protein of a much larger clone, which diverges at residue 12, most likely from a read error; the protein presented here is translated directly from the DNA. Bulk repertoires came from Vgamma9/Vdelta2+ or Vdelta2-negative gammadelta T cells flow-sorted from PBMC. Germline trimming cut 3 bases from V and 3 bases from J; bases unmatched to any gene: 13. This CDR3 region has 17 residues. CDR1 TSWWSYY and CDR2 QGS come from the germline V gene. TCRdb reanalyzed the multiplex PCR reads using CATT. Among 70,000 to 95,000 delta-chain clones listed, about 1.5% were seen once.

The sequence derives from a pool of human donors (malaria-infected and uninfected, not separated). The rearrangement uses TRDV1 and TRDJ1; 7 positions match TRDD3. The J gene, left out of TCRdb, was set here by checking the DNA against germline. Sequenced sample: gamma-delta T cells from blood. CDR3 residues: CALGDVPGGLYADKLIF. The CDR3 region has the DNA TGTGCTCTTGGGGACGTCCCTGGGGGTTTGTACGCCGATAAACTCATCTTT.